Below are 13 T cell receptor beta chains sequenced from a single sample in a study of T cell clones after liver transplantation (dated by TCRdb to between 2019 and 2020). To prepare the library, the immunoSEQ multiplex PCR assay was applied. The table comes from immuneACCESS by way of TCRdb, which keeps in-frame sequences with V and J called. Part of the clones is missing from these tables; in studies checked, under half for an unresolved V gene and the rest for unknown reasons. Here the sample has about 20,000 clones; 80% to 90% occur a single time. Clones ranked in the top ten supply approximately 12% of the sample. The sample was CD8+ T cells from blood, taken roughly 3.5 years after liver transplant. Every receptor here comes from a human patient who received a liver transplant. The graft donor may be the source of some T cells after a transplant.

This clone was detected a few times. CDR3 region: CASSSRTGGQGDTEAFF. For the CDR3, the DNA is TGCGCCAGCAGTTCTCGGACAGGGGGCCAGGGTGACACTGAAGCTTTCTTT. The V and J genes are TRBV5-1 and TRBJ1-1; 11 positions agree with TRBD1. This CDR3 has 17 residues. From germline, CDR1 is SGHRS and CDR2 YFSETQ. The V gene end was trimmed by 5 bases and the J gene end by 3 bases; junction bases not matched to a gene: 12.

The chain employs TRBV5-1 and TRBJ1-1; D ambiguous. This CDR3 comprises 13 residues. With 2 bases removed from V and 3 bases from J, the gap between germline ends came to 8 bases. From germline, CDR1 is SGHRS and CDR2 YFSETQ. The CDR3 protein is CASSFRKHTEAFF. CDR3 sequence (DNA): TGCGCCAGCAGCTTTAGAAAACACACTGAAGCTTTCTTT.

The rearrangement links TRBV13 to TRBJ2-2; D gene ambiguous. This CDR3 is 17 amino acids long. Trimming cost V 1 base and J 0 bases, with 12 bases left between them. In germline, CDR1 is PRHDT, CDR2 FYEKMQ (reference sequence). The CDR3 nucleotides are TGTGCCAGCAGCTTAGAAGATCGACTCCCGAACACCGGGGAGCTGTTTTTT. Encoded protein: CASSLEDRLPNTGELFF.

The V call is TRBV9, the J call TRBJ1-2, with a tentative D call TRBD1 (5 bases). The germline gives CDR1 SGDLS, CDR2 YYNGEE. V gave up 1 base and J gave up 3 bases, with 10 bases separating them. The CDR3 covers 14 residues. CDR3: CASSVSRVDYGYTF. The DNA of the CDR3 is TGTGCCAGCAGCGTATCCAGGGTCGACTATGGCTACACCTTC.

V gene TRBV19 combines with J gene TRBJ1-1; a weak D match, TRBD1 (5 bases). V was clipped by 3 bases and J by 6 bases, with 8 bases between them. From germline, CDR1 is LNHDA and CDR2 SQIVND (reference sequence). CDR3 size: 12 residues. CDR3 in DNA: TGTGCCAGTAGTATCGGGGGTCCTGAAGCTTTCTTT. Translated, it gives CASSIGGPEAFF.

The CDR3 protein is CASSLQGAQPQHF. CDR3 in DNA: TGTGCCAGCAGTTTACAGGGGGCTCAGCCCCAGCATTTT. This chain uses TRBV28 with TRBJ1-5; 8 bases agree with TRBD1. This CDR3 contains 13 residues. The V segment lost 2 bases and the J segment 6 bases; nucleotides outside the gene matches: 0. Germline values: CDR1 MDHEN, CDR2 SYDVKM.

This clone is a singleton in its sample. V is TRBV5-6 and J is TRBJ1-1; TRBD1 matches at 7 bases. V shed 0 bases and J 0 bases; nucleotides not matched to a gene: 2. The germline CDR1 and CDR2 sequences are SGHDT and YYEEEE. The CDR3 spans 15 residues. CDR3 nucleotide sequence: TGTGCCAGCAGCTTGGGACAGGGTATGAACACTGAAGCTTTCTTT. It specifies CASSLGQGMNTEAFF.

The rearrangement uses TRBV5-1 and TRBJ1-2, with 7 positions matching TRBD1. This CDR3 comprises 16 residues. Trimming at V came to 1 base and at J to 7 bases, leaving 13 bases not matched to a gene. The V gene's germline CDR1 is SGHRS and CDR2 YFSETQ. The CDR3 is CASSLYNRGFEGGYTF. CDR3 DNA: TGCGCCAGCAGCTTGTATAACAGGGGCTTTGAGGGTGGCTACACCTTC.

With regard to this clone: Other nucleotide sequences from this sample produce the same CDR3. This chain links TRBV9 with TRBJ1-1; possible D gene TRBD1, 6 bases. V was trimmed by 2 bases and J by 1 base, leaving 9 bases between them. Germline CDR1 SGDLS, CDR2 YYNGEE. The CDR3 totals 14 residues. The CDR3 nucleotides read TGTGCCAGCAGCGTGGGGGGCGAGAACACTGAAGCTTTCTTT. Translation: CASSVGGENTEAFF.

The gene calls are TRBV29-1 and TRBJ2-1, with 16 positions matching TRBD2. V dropped 3 bases and J dropped 2; count of bases not matched to a gene: 7. The CDR3 extends over 18 amino acids. Germline lookup yields CDR1 SQVTM and CDR2 ANQGSEA. CDR3 sequence reads: CSVDSGTSGRVTYNEQFF. The DNA of the CDR3 is TGCAGCGTTGATTCTGGGACTAGCGGGAGGGTCACCTACAATGAGCAGTTCTTC.

The J gene is TRBJ1-1, the V gene TRBV13, with TRBD1 as a possible D gene (5 bases). The germline gives CDR1 PRHDT, CDR2 FYEKMQ (reference sequence). The CDR3 is 17 amino acids. The germline V and J ends were trimmed by 0 bases and 4 bases, with 18 bases remaining between them. CDR3 loop: CASSLGLGGGEGTEAFF. DNA for the CDR3: TGTGCCAGCAGCTTAGGCCTAGGTGGGGGAGAGGGCACTGAAGCTTTCTTT.

V and J are TRBV28 and TRBJ2-1; 14 bases agree with TRBD2. The CDR3 contains 18 residues. Germline loops: CDR1 MDHEN, CDR2 SYDVKM. Losses at the gene ends were 2 bases for V and 0 bases for J; bases not matched to a gene: 3. The CDR3 region is CASSLLGTSGSSYNEQFF. For the CDR3, the DNA is TGTGCCAGCAGTTTACTAGGGACTAGCGGGAGCTCCTACAATGAGCAGTTCTTC.

This chain uses TRBV11-2 with TRBJ2-7; 10 bases agree with TRBD1. V trimming: 3 bases; J trimming: 4 bases; junction bases outside the gene matches: 3. Germline lookup yields CDR1 SGHAT and CDR2 FQNNGV. This CDR3 is 14 amino acids long. The CDR3 nucleotides read TGTGCCAGCAGCTTCGGACAGGGGGGTTACGAGCAGTACTTC. This sequence encodes CASSFGQGGYEQYF.